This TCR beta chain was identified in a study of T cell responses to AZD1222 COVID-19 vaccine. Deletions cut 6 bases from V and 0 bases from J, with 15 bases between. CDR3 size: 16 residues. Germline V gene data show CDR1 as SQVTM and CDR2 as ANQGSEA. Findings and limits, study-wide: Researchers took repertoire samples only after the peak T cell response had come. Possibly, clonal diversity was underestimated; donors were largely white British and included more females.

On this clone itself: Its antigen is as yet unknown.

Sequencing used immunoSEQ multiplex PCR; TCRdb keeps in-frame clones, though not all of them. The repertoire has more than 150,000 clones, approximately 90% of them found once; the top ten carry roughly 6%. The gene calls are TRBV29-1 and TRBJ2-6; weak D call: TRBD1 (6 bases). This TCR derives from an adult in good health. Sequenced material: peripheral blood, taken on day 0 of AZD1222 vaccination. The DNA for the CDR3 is TGCAGCGTGTCTGGGGGCCGATTCTCTGGGGCCAACGTCCTGACTTTC. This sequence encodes CSVSGGRFSGANVLTF.